This section outlines one T cell receptor (beta chain) sequence together with its context. The method was immunoSEQ multiplex PCR; TCRdb's version includes in-frame clones alone and lacks a portion of them. The sample includes about 430,000 clones, 88% seen only once; the top ten take 1.4% to 1.5%. These data are taken from a study of blood T cell repertoires in COVID-19. Whole-study context: COVID-19 samples collected from the United States, Italy and Spain covered acute and convalescent phases.

The CDR3 spans 18 residues. V dropped 1 base and J dropped 1; count of bases not matched to a gene: 6. In germline, CDR1 is LGHDT, CDR2 YNNKEL (reference sequence). It was within 2 weeks before study entry that exposed participants met a COVID-19 case. Sequenced input: PBMCs or T cells enriched from blood (not recorded which). This clonotype was obtained from a woman aged 18-29 years who had been exposed to COVID-19. This rearrangement joins TRBV3-1 (or the pseudogene TRBV3-2) to TRBJ2-2; 10 nucleotides agree with TRBD2. CDR3 nucleotide sequence: TGTGCCAGCAGCCAAGTCGGGCTAGCGGGAGAGAACACCGGGGAGCTGTTTTTT. Encoded protein: CASSQVGLAGENTGELFF.